Reported below is one T cell receptor beta chain. These data come from a study of blood T cell repertoires in COVID-19. Study-level information: Sites in the United States, Italy and Spain provided acute and convalescent COVID-19 samples.

TCRdb keeps only in-frame clones here, not all; method: immunoSEQ multiplex PCR. Among more than 350,000 clones listed, around 89% were seen once. Cohorts were determined from participant-reported clinical history. For recovered donors of Cohort 3, there were two negative PCRs, clearance, or symptom resolution. Trimming removed 3 bases at V and 0 bases at J, with 11 bases between. The germline gives CDR1 LNHNV, CDR2 YYDKDF (reference sequence). The CDR3 extends over 15 amino acids. Sequencing used PBMCs or T cells enriched from blood (not recorded which). This chain connects TRBV15 to TRBJ2-5; no definite D call. This sequence was found in a man younger than 30 who had recovered from COVID-19. CDR3: CATSSAGLYQETQYF. CDR3 sequence (DNA): TGTGCCACCAGCAGTGCCGGGTTGTACCAAGAGACCCAGTACTTC.